This entry lists 14 T cell receptor beta chains sequenced from one sample in a study of alternative splicing in chronic myeloid leukemia remission. Each library started from approximately 1.1 ug total RNA with poly-A enrichment. TCRdb re-called the bulk RNA-seq reads; one entry per CDR3 protein, DNA not given. The data hold over 300 distinct CDR3 sequences, with roughly 96% observed a single time. The material sequenced was PBMCs. The receptors were gathered from a person aged 25 to 49 in good health.

This rearrangement joins TRBV6-5 to TRBJ2-7; the TCRdb D gene call, TRBD1, has no DNA to confirm it. Germline assignment: CDR1 MNHEY and CDR2 SVGAGI. The CDR3 contains 11 residues. The CDR3 loop is CASSRRGEQYF.

This chain joins TRBV13 and TRBJ2-7; TCRdb's D gene call, TRBD1, goes unchecked for lack of DNA. Germline V gene data show CDR1 as PRHDT and CDR2 as FYEKMQ (reference sequence). There are 14 residues in the CDR3. The CDR3 reads CASSIQTGAYEQYF.

This rearrangement joins TRBV19 to TRBJ2-3; TCRdb gives TRBD2 as the D gene, but with no DNA this cannot be confirmed. The germline gives CDR1 LNHDA, CDR2 SQIVND (reference sequence). The CDR3 runs to 15 residues. This CDR3 is CASTFSSGSTDTQYF.

V and J are TRBV24-1 and TRBJ2-7; TCRdb calls TRBD2, which cannot be checked without DNA. There are 13 residues in the CDR3. CDR1 and CDR2 from the germline V gene are KGHDR and SFDVKD. The CDR3 protein is CATQRAGIDEQYF.

The V gene is TRBV2, the J gene TRBJ2-3; absent DNA, TCRdb's TRBD2 call cannot be checked. Per germline, CDR1 SNHLY and CDR2 FYNNEI. This CDR3 is built from 16 residues. The CDR3 region is CASGRLAGGGTDTQYF.

The chain couples TRBV5-4 to TRBJ2-5. Germline V gene sequence: CDR1 SGHNT, CDR2 YYREEE (reference sequence). This CDR3 has 14 amino acids. CDR3 residues: CASSSRGFQETQYF.

CDR3 sequence reads: CSSWGAGGRNTEAFF. This rearrangement joins TRBV29-1 to TRBJ1-1. Germline-derived CDR1 and CDR2 are SQVTM and ANQGSEA. This CDR3 spans 15 amino acids.

This chain joins TRBV7-2 and TRBJ1-2; lacking DNA, the TRBD1 call made by TCRdb goes unchecked. The CDR3 is 15 amino acids. Germline assignment: CDR1 SGHTA and CDR2 FQGNSA. The CDR3 is CASSSSTGGIYGYTF.

The V gene is TRBV5-1, the J gene TRBJ1-1. Germline CDR1 SGHRS, CDR2 YFSETQ. The CDR3 contains 16 residues. CDR3 loop: CASSSTGGSWNTEAFF.

V and J are TRBV14 and TRBJ2-3; absent DNA, TCRdb's TRBD2 call cannot be checked. The CDR3 contains 17 residues. Germline V gene data show CDR1 as SGHDN and CDR2 as FVKESK. The chain's CDR3 is CASSSGRGPMSTDTQYF. Supplemented by reference TRBV14 and TRBJ2-3, the full variable domain reads EAGVTQFPSHSVIEKGQTVTLRCDPISGHDNLYWYRRVMGKEIKFLLHFVKESKQDESGMPNNRFLAERTGGTYSTLKVQPAELEDSGVYFCASSSGRGPMSTDTQYFGPGTRLTVL.

V and J are TRBV11-2 and TRBJ1-1; lacking DNA, the TRBD1 call made by TCRdb goes unchecked. CDR3 length: 12 amino acids. Per the germline V gene, CDR1 is SGHAT and CDR2 is FQNNGV. The CDR3 loop is CASSLTGAEAFF.

The chain links TRBV6-2 or TRBV6-3 to TRBJ2-1. The CDR3 loop spans 16 amino acids. CDR1 and CDR2 (germline): MNHEY, SVGEGT. The CDR3 sequence: CASSYPPGLPSNEQFF.

The chain employs TRBV16 and TRBJ1-1. CDR3 length: 15 residues. Germline V gene lookup returns CDR1 KGHSY and CDR2 FQNENV. The CDR3: CASSQLTHINTEAFF.

This chain joins TRBV5-1 and TRBJ1-6. The CDR3 sequence is 14 residues long. In germline, CDR1 is SGHRS, CDR2 YFSETQ. CDR3: CASSPGTANSPLHF. The whole variable domain, filled in from reference TRBV5-1 and TRBJ1-6, reads KAGVTQTPRYLIKTRGQQVTLSCSPISGHRSVSWYQQTPGQGLQFLFEYFSETQRNKGNFPGRFSGRQFSNSRSEMNVSTLELGDSALYLCASSPGTANSPLHFGNGTRLTVT.